This entry describes one T cell receptor (beta chain). Germline V gene sequence: CDR1 LNHNV, CDR2 YYDKDF (reference sequence). Unmatched junction bases numbered 2, after V lost 4 bases and J lost 4 bases. The CDR3 spans 14 residues. The source of the sample is a study of blood T cell repertoires in COVID-19. Methods used by the authors: Reference gene primer amplification gave nucleated cell count estimates. The assay was immunoSEQ multiplex PCR, and TCRdb's table has in-frame clones only and misses some. The V and J calls and clone size come from that table; D and trimming were worked out from the DNA. Here the sample spans around 270,000 clones, 86% being singletons.

The chain couples TRBV15 to TRBJ1-4, with 8 nucleotides matching TRBD1. The sequenced sample consisted of peripheral blood. This receptor was taken from a man in his forties who had recovered from COVID-19. Written as DNA, the CDR3 is TGTGCCACCAGCAAAGACAGGGGTAATGAAAAACTGTTTTTT. Protein: CATSKDRGNEKLFF. Drawing the rest from reference TRBV15 and TRBJ1-4, the complete variable domain is DAMVIQNPRYQVTQFGKPVTLSCSQTLNHNVMYWYQQKSSQAPKLLFHYYDKDFNNEADTPDNFQSRRPNTSFCFLDIRSPGLGDTAMYLCATSKDRGNEKLFFGSGTQLSVL.